Listed below are T cell receptor beta chains from one sample, sequenced in a study of blood T cell repertoires in COVID-19. Assay used: immunoSEQ multiplex PCR; TCRdb lists only in-frame clones, some missing. The sample holds roughly 62,000 clones; 65% to 80% are singletons and the top ten take 15% to 20%. Sequencing was performed on peripheral blood. The source of these receptors is a man between 60 and 75 years old with acute or convalescent COVID-19. The CDR3 runs from the conserved cysteine through the conserved F or W. The order of the fields is V gene, J gene, clone size, D gene, CDR3 protein, CDR3 DNA. The D gene is left open where the match is weak. Clone size is shown for a subset of rows, as once, few, many or a class of expanded clone.

>TRBV18|TRBJ2-7|-|TRBD1
CASSPTDRGRTEQYF
TGTGCCAGCTCACCAACCGACAGGGGGCGAACCGAGCAGTACTTC
>TRBV9|TRBJ2-3|-|-
CASSVGVSHLEGQYF
TGTGCCAGCAGCGTAGGTGTGAGTCACCTGGAGGGGCAGTATTTT
>TRBV4-1|TRBJ2-2|-|-
CASSHSWPNTGELFF
TGCGCCAGCAGCCATTCTTGGCCGAACACCGGGGAGCTGTTTTTT
>TRBV7-2|TRBJ2-7|-|-
CASSLQGGNTYEQYF
TGTGCCAGCAGCTTACAGGGCGGGAACACCTACGAGCAGTACTTC
>TRBV5-1|TRBJ2-1|few|TRBD2
CASSFGLAGGLQGNEQFF
TGCGCCAGCAGCTTCGGGCTAGCGGGAGGGCTACAAGGCAATGAGCAGTTCTTC
>TRBV5-1|TRBJ2-1|-|TRBD2
CASSIGRDGEQFF
TGCGCCAGCAGCATCGGGAGGGACGGTGAGCAGTTCTTC
>TRBV5-6|TRBJ2-2|-|-
CASSLGSSAGELFF
TGTGCCAGCAGCTTGGGTAGCTCGGCCGGGGAGCTGTTTTTT
>TRBV5-1|TRBJ1-2|once|-
CASSLISRDGYTF
TGCGCCAGCAGCTTGATTTCCCGGGATGGCTACACCTTC
>TRBV3-1/TRBV3-2|TRBJ2-3|-|-
CASSQSISCLTSTDTQYF
TGTGCCAGCAGCCAATCTATATCTTGCTTAACTAGCACAGATACGCAGTATTTT
>TRBV30|TRBJ2-5|-|-
CAWSSRGFGGLETQYF
TGTGCCTGGAGTTCCCGGGGGTTCGGGGGGCTGGAGACCCAGTACTTC
>TRBV13|TRBJ2-7|-|TRBD2
CASSASLAGSYEQYF
TGTGCCAGCAGCGCATCGTTAGCGGGTAGCTACGAGCAGTACTTC
>TRBV19|TRBJ2-2|-|-
CASSLRQAGELFF
TGTGCCAGTAGTCTGAGACAGGCCGGGGAGCTGTTTTTT
>TRBV5-1|TRBJ2-1|-|TRBD2
CASSRTSSRYNEQFF
TGCGCCAGCAGCAGGACTAGCTCGCGTTACAATGAGCAGTTCTTC
>TRBV2|TRBJ2-3|-|TRBD2
CASRQGTSGGDTQYF
TGTGCCAGCAGGCAAGGGACTAGCGGTGGGGATACGCAGTATTTT
>TRBV29-1|TRBJ2-1|-|-
CSGLDYPFNEQFF
TGCAGCGGGCTGGACTACCCCTTCAATGAGCAGTTCTTC
>TRBV2|TRBJ2-3|-|TRBD1
CASSVQGVGTDTQYF
TGTGCCAGCAGTGTACAGGGGGTCGGCACAGATACGCAGTATTTT
>TRBV7-2|TRBJ1-2|-|TRBD1
CASSLETGLYGYTF
TGTGCCAGCAGCTTAGAGACAGGGCTCTATGGCTACACCTTC
>TRBV5-6|TRBJ2-7|-|-
CASGGSNEQYF
TGTGCCAGTGGGGGGTCCAACGAGCAGTACTTC
>TRBV28|TRBJ2-3|few|TRBD1
CASSRDSRTDTQYF
TGTGCCAGCAGCCGGGACAGTCGAACAGATACGCAGTATTTT
>TRBV29-1|TRBJ2-7|once|TRBD2
CSVLAGEAYEQYF
TGCAGCGTCCTAGCGGGAGAGGCCTACGAGCAGTACTTC